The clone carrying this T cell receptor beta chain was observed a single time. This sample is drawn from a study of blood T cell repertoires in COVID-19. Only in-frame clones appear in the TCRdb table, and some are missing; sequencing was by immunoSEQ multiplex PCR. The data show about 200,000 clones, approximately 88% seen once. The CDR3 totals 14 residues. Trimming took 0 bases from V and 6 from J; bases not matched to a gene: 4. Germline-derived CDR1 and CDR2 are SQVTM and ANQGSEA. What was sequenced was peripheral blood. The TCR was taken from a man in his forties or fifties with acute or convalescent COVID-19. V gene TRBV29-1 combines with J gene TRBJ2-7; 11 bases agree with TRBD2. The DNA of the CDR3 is TGCAGCGTTGAAGAACAGCTAGCGGGAGGCGAGCAGTACTTC. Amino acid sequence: CSVEEQLAGGEQYF.